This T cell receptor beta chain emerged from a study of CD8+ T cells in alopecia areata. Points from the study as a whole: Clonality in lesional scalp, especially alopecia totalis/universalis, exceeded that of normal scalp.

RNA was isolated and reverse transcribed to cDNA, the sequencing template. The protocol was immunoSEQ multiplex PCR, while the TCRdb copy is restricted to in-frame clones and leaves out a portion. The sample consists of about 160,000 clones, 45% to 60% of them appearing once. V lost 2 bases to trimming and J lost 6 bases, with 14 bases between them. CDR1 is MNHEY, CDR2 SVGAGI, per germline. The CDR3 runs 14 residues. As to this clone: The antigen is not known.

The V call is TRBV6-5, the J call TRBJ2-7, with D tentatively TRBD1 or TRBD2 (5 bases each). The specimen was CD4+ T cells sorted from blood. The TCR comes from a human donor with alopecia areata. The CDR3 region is CASSYGGTLSEQYF. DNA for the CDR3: TGTGCCAGCAGTTACGGGGGTACCCTCTCCGAGCAGTACTTC.